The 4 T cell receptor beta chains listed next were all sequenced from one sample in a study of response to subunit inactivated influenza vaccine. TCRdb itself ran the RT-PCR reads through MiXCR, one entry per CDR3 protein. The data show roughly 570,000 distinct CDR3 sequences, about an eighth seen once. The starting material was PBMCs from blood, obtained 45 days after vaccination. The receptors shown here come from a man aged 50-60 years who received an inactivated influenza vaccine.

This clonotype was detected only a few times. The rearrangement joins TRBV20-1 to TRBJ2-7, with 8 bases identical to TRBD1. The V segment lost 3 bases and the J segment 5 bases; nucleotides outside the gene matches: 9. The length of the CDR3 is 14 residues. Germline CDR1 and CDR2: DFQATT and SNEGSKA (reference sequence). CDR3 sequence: CSARGNRGINEQYF. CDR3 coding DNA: TGCAGTGCTAGGGGAAACAGGGGGATCAACGAGCAGTACTTC.

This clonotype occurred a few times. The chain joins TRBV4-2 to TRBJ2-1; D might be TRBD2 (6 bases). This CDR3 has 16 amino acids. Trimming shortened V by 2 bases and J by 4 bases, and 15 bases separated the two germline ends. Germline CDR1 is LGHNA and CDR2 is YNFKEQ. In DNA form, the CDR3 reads TGTGCCAGCAGCCAACCCTTAGGCGGGAAGTACAATGAGCAGTTCTTC. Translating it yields CASSQPLGGKYNEQFF.

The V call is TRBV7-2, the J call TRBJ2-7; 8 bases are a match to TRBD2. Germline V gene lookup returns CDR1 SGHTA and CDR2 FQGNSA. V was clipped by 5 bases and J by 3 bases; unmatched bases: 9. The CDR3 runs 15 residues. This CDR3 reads CASSPLAGQDYEQYF. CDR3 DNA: TGTGCCAGCAGCCCATTAGCGGGGCAGGACTACGAGCAGTACTTC.

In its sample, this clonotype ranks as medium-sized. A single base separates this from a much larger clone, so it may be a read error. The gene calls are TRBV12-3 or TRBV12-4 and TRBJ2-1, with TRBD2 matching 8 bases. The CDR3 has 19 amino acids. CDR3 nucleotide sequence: TGTACCAGCAGTTTCGGGCCTGTCGGCGGGAGGATACCCTACAATGAGCAGTTCTTC. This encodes CTSSFGPVGGRIPYNEQFF.